These 24 T cell receptor beta chains were all obtained from the same sample, sequenced in a study of CD8 T cells in Susac syndrome. Random hexamers were used to reverse transcribe the RNA input (about 0.5 to 1 ug). TCRdb reanalysed the immunoSEQ multiplex PCR reads using MiXCR and keeps one entry per CDR3 protein. The profile shows 95,000 to 150,000 distinct CDR3 sequences, just under 95% of them singletons. Source material: CD8+ T cells from PBMCs. The source is a human donor with Susac syndrome.

This clonotype is a singleton in its sample. V gene TRBV3-1 combines with J gene TRBJ2-5; D possibly matches TRBD1 or TRBD2 (5 bases each). Trimming stripped 3 bases from V and 2 bases from J, with 13 bases between. The CDR3 extends over 15 amino acids. Germline assignment: CDR1 LGHDT and CDR2 YNNKEL (reference sequence). CDR3 nucleotides: TGTGCCAGCAGCCATACCCTGGGACCACAAGAGACCCAGTACTTC. Its protein is CASSHTLGPQETQYF.

The chain couples TRBV12-3 or TRBV12-4 to TRBJ2-7, with D tentatively TRBD1 (6 bases). The CDR3 contains 12 residues. V lost 3 bases to trimming and J lost 8 bases, with 11 bases between them. The CDR3 nucleotides are TGTGCCAGCAGTTTGGACAGTCGGAAGCAGTACTTC. It is translated as CASSLDSRKQYF.

The chain joins TRBV2 to TRBJ2-7; TRBD2 agrees at 10 bases. The CDR3 extends over 15 amino acids. The germline gives CDR1 SNHLY, CDR2 FYNNEI. J was trimmed by 3 bases and V by 1 base; bases with no gene match: 3. CDR3 sequence (DNA): TGTGCCAGCAGTGAAGGGCTAGCGGGGGACTACGAGCAGTACTTC. It codes for CASSEGLAGDYEQYF.

The CDR3, as DNA: TGTGCCAGCAGCCAAGTCCCGGGACAGGGTGACAATGAGCAGTTCTTC. It codes for CASSQVPGQGDNEQFF. The genes are TRBV14 and TRBJ2-1; TRBD1 matches at 9 bases. This CDR3 is built from 16 residues. Germline lookup yields CDR1 SGHDN and CDR2 FVKESK. V shed 1 base, J shed 5 bases, and the junction held 6 bases outside the gene matches.

The chain joins TRBV2 to TRBJ2-2; D not resolved. CDR3 size: 13 residues. Per the germline V gene, CDR1 is SNHLY and CDR2 is FYNNEI. Trimming removed 6 bases at V and 4 bases at J, with 9 bases between. CDR3 sequence reads: CASRPRATGELFF. The CDR3 DNA reads TGTGCCAGCAGGCCGAGAGCCACCGGGGAGCTGTTTTTT.

This chain links TRBV5-6 with TRBJ1-1; D is undetermined. This CDR3 is built from 12 residues. V was trimmed by 3 bases and J by 5 bases, leaving 8 bases between them. Germline V lookup: CDR1 SGHDT, CDR2 YYEEEE. CDR3 sequence reads: CASSWSLTEAFF. In DNA, the CDR3 is TGTGCCAGCAGCTGGTCCCTAACTGAAGCTTTCTTT.

The V gene is TRBV14, the J gene TRBJ1-2, with D maybe TRBD1 (6 bases). Trimming left V 2 bases short and J 12 bases short, with 16 bases between. The CDR3 is 13 residues long. CDR1 is SGHDN and CDR2 is FVKESK in the germline V gene. CDR3 loop: CASSQHGRDTHTF. Written as DNA, the CDR3 is TGTGCCAGCAGCCAACATGGCCGGGACACCCACACCTTC.

The DNA for the CDR3 is TGTGCCAGTACGCACCGTCCTTTTTATGGCTACACCTTC. It encodes CASTHRPFYGYTF. The chain carries TRBV19 and TRBJ1-2; D is ambiguous. This CDR3 is built from 13 residues. V lost 7 bases and J lost 5, with 14 bases in between. Per the germline V gene, CDR1 is LNHDA and CDR2 is SQIVND (reference sequence).

This chain connects TRBV15 to TRBJ2-1, with D possibly being TRBD1 (5 bases). Trimming left V 5 bases short and J 5 bases short, with 10 bases between. The CDR3 has 13 amino acids. Germline values: CDR1 LNHNV, CDR2 YYDKDF (reference sequence). The CDR3 coding sequence is TGTGCCACCAGCCGCGGACATCACAATGAGCAGTTCTTC. It translates to CATSRGHHNEQFF.

The chain carries TRBV3-1 and TRBJ2-2; TRBD1 aligns across 10 bases. The CDR3 runs to 20 residues. The junction had 11 bases not matched to a gene; V was cut back by 1 base and J by 0 bases. In germline, CDR1 is LGHDT, CDR2 YNNKEL (reference sequence). The DNA for the CDR3 is TGTGCCAGCAGCCAAGTAGGGGGAAGGGACAGGGGTTCGAACACCGGGGAGCTGTTTTTT. The encoded protein is CASSQVGGRDRGSNTGELFF.

V is TRBV10-2 and J is TRBJ2-7; TRBD2 matches 8 bases. V trimming: 11 bases; J trimming: 4 bases; junction bases outside the gene matches: 10. Germline assignment: CDR1 WSHSY and CDR2 SAAADI. The CDR3 is made up of 13 amino acids. The CDR3 DNA reads as TGCGCCGTTGAAGCGGGGGATCCTTACGAGCAGTACTTC. Protein product: CAVEAGDPYEQYF.

The chain recombines TRBV29-1 with TRBJ2-7, with 7 bases that match TRBD1. The CDR3 extends over 11 amino acids. Looked up from germline, CDR1 is SQVTM and CDR2 is ANQGSEA. V was pared by 5 bases and J by 5 bases, with 3 bases of the junction left unmatched. Written as DNA, the CDR3 is TGCAGCGTTTCCAGGGGGAACGAGCAGTACTTC. It specifies CSVSRGNEQYF.

The chain couples TRBV30 to TRBJ2-1, with 8 bases lining up with TRBD1. CDR3 size: 12 residues. Germline CDR1 reads GTSNPN; CDR2 reads SVGIG (reference sequence). The J segment lost 9 bases and the V segment lost 5 bases, leaving 6 bases of the junction unmatched. This CDR3 reads CAWATGAGEQFF. The CDR3 region has the DNA TGTGCCTGGGCGACAGGGGCAGGTGAGCAGTTCTTC.

This chain uses TRBV15 with TRBJ2-5; tentatively, D is TRBD1 (7 bases). Germline CDR1 LNHNV, CDR2 YYDKDF (reference sequence). V lost 11 bases and J lost 5, with 21 bases in between. This CDR3 region has 14 residues. CDR3 in DNA: TGTGCCGCTGGAAGGAGGGGGCGCTCGGAGACCCAGTACTTC. The encoded protein is CAAGRRGRSETQYF.

As DNA, the CDR3 is TGTGCCAGCAGTTCCGCCGGACAGGCCCCCGGTGAGCAGTTCTTC. It translates to CASSSAGQAPGEQFF. The genes are TRBV5-4 and TRBJ2-1; TRBD1 aligns across 7 bases. The CDR3 spans 15 residues. Germline CDR1 is SGHNT and CDR2 is YYREEE (reference sequence). Trimming at V came to 5 bases and at J to 9 bases, leaving 14 bases not matched to a gene. Looking up the rest from reference TRBV5-4 and TRBJ2-1 gives the full variable domain: ETGVTQSPTHLIKTRGQQVTLRCSSQSGHNTVSWYQQALGQGPQFIFQYYREEENGRGNFPPRFSGLQFPNYSSELNVNALELDDSALYLCASSSAGQAPGEQFFGPGTRLTVL.

The chain employs TRBV28 and TRBJ2-3; 7 nucleotides align to TRBD2. From germline, CDR1 is MDHEN and CDR2 SYDVKM. The CDR3 totals 16 residues. The V and J ends lost 4 bases and 3 bases, in that order; junction bases with no gene match: 10. The CDR3 sequence: CASSSLGGGGTDTQYF. As DNA, the CDR3 is TGTGCCAGCAGTTCCCTCGGCGGGGGTGGTACAGATACGCAGTATTTT.

The chain carries TRBV9 and TRBJ2-3, with D unresolved. V was clipped by 0 bases and J by 4 bases, with 9 bases between them. CDR1 and CDR2 (germline): SGDLS, YYNGEE. The CDR3 is 14 amino acids. The CDR3 coding sequence is TGTGCCAGCAGCGTAGCTAACGGACCAGATACGCAGTATTTT. It yields the protein CASSVANGPDTQYF.

The chain employs TRBV29-1 and TRBJ1-2; D not resolved. This CDR3 is 11 amino acids long. The V and J ends lost 6 bases and 8 bases respectively, with 13 bases between them. From germline, CDR1 is SQVTM and CDR2 ANQGSEA. The CDR3 DNA follows: TGCAGCGTCCTTCAGAGCGGCGGCTACACCTTC. As protein: CSVLQSGGYTF.

The sample holds one count of this clonotype. The chain carries TRBV6-5 and TRBJ2-3, with TRBD2 matching 7 bases. The J segment lost 2 bases and the V segment lost 6 bases, leaving 5 bases of the junction unmatched. CDR1 MNHEY and CDR2 SVGAGI come from the germline V gene. This CDR3 has 14 residues. The CDR3 coding sequence is TGTGCCAGCAGGCCCCGGGACTACACAGATACGCAGTATTTT. This sequence encodes CASRPRDYTDTQYF.

This clonotype was observed a few times. The chain has TRBV20-1 and TRBJ2-7, with D possibly TRBD1 on 6 matching bases. Germline-derived CDR1 and CDR2 are DFQATT and SNEGSKA (reference sequence). This CDR3 has 14 residues. V was shortened by 3 bases and J by 0 bases, with 12 bases between the two germline ends. The chain's CDR3 is CSARGQTSSYEQYF. The CDR3 DNA is TGCAGTGCTAGGGGACAAACCAGCTCCTACGAGCAGTACTTC.

The chain carries TRBV9 and TRBJ2-7, with 8 bases fitting TRBD1. Germline V gives CDR1 SGDLS, CDR2 YYNGEE. The CDR3 totals 14 residues. V shed 2 bases and J 6 bases; nucleotides not matched to a gene: 7. CDR3 coding DNA: TGTGCCAGCAGCGTGCAGGGGGCAAGTCGCGAGCAGTACTTC. As protein: CASSVQGASREQYF.

The chain joins TRBV2 to TRBJ2-1; 10 bases are a match to TRBD2. Germline V lookup: CDR1 SNHLY, CDR2 FYNNEI. V shed 5 bases, J shed 10 bases, and the junction held 8 bases outside the gene matches. This CDR3 comprises 14 residues. The DNA for the CDR3 is TGTGCCAGCAGTATCAGGACTAGCGGATGGGAGCAGTTCTTC. Encoded protein: CASSIRTSGWEQFF.

V usage is TRBV13 and J usage is TRBJ1-6; D is ambiguous. V was cut by 1 base and J by 3 bases, with 7 bases left in between. CDR3 length: 15 amino acids. In germline, CDR1 is PRHDT, CDR2 FYEKMQ (reference sequence). The CDR3 DNA sequence: TGTGCCAGCAGCTTAGATGGGGACTATAATTCACCCCTCCACTTT. The encoded protein is CASSLDGDYNSPLHF. The whole variable domain, remainder taken from reference TRBV13 and TRBJ1-6, is AAGVIQSPRHLIKEKRETATLKCYPIPRHDTVYWYQQGPGQDPQFLISFYEKMQSDKGSIPDRFSAQQFSDYHSELNMSSLELGDSALYFCASSLDGDYNSPLHFGNGTRLTVT.

The chain joins TRBV5-1 to TRBJ1-1; 10 bases are a match to TRBD1. The CDR3 totals 13 residues. Per germline, CDR1 SGHRS and CDR2 YFSETQ. V was pared by 3 bases and J by 9 bases, with 5 bases of the junction left unmatched. The CDR3 nucleotides are TGCGCCAGCAGCTGGGGACAGGGGAAGCAAGCTTTCTTT. Translated: CASSWGQGKQAFF.